This TCR beta chain came from a study of blood T cell repertoires in COVID-19. Ages ranged from roughly 18 to 95 years, with residence in about 23 US areas. Each participant's cohort was designated according to participant-reported clinical history. This clone has only one observation. Data came from immunoSEQ multiplex PCR; TCRdb stores just in-frame clones and leaves some out. The data contain fewer than 250,000 clones, roughly three quarters of them singletons. With V trimmed by 8 bases and J by 2 bases, 10 bases remained unmatched. CDR1 is LNHDA and CDR2 is SQIVND in the germline V gene (reference sequence). The CDR3 loop spans 15 amino acids.

The chain carries TRBV19 and TRBJ2-5; TRBD1 agrees at 8 bases. The sequence came from a woman aged 45-65 years with acute COVID-19. The specimen was PBMCs or T cells enriched from blood (not recorded which). CDR3 residues: CASAQGAQWQETQYF. DNA of the CDR3: TGTGCCAGTGCTCAGGGGGCGCAGTGGCAAGAGACCCAGTACTTC.